This T cell receptor (beta chain) originates from a study of OX40 agonist ivuxolimab in advanced cancers. In terms of the full investigation: Ivuxolimab, which targeted the costimulatory receptor OX40 (CD134), was an agonistic, fully human IgG2 monoclonal antibody. Intravenous ivuxolimab was administered to patients every 2 weeks at six dose levels: 0.01, 0.1, 0.3, 1.5, 3 and 10 mg/kg. Of the approximately 50 dose-escalation patients, hepatocellular carcinoma was present in around 20, melanoma in about 15, renal cell carcinoma in 9 and head and neck cancer in 9. The dose-escalation cohort was over 70% male with a mean age of approximately 60 years, ranging from about 20 to 85. Prior anti-PD-1, anti-PD-L1 or anti-CTLA-4 therapy was permitted, and 40% to 50% of dose-escalation patients had received checkpoint inhibitors. Partial responses occurred in three dose-escalation patients, of whom one had hepatocellular carcinoma and two had cutaneous melanoma. Peripheral TCRbeta sequencing was intended to test whether TCR sequence diversity was altered and clonal T-cell expansion was caused by ivuxolimab. The paper covers the monotherapy dose-escalation part of the phase I ivuxolimab trial, which included N ≈ 50 patients. The investigation overall reported the following: At doses of 0.1 to 3.0 mg/kg, clonal expansion of both CD4+ and CD8+ T cells in blood was seen between baseline and week 6. After ivuxolimab, more expanded clones were found on average in CD8+ T cells than in CD4+ T cells. In the 0.1-3.0 mg/kg groups, partial responders had among the lowest normalized peripheral clonal expansion, particularly in CD8+ T cells. Low levels of normalized T-cell clonal expansion were also seen in some patients who did not respond. The antigen specificity of the clonally expanded peripheral T cells was not determined.

The trial excluded patients who had a history of autoimmune disease or were on systemic immunosuppression. Peripheral blood for TCR sequencing was collected from all dose cohorts at baseline, on cycle 4 day 1, and on cycle 7 day 1. The samples were taken from a phase I, first-in-human, multicenter, open-label dose-escalation trial of ivuxolimab. Adults with locally advanced or metastatic head and neck squamous cell, hepatocellular, melanoma or renal cell carcinoma were enrolled in the trial. CD4+ and CD8+ T cells were sorted separately from peripheral blood before TCR sequencing. In regard to this clone: Which antigen it targets is not known. No much larger clonotype is one base removed from it; base qualities were not supplied.

Inclusive of the bounding cysteine and phenylalanine, the CDR3 is 14 residues long. The DNA shown is the 42-base CDR3, in frame from base 1. Ends trimmed: V by 5 bases, J by 6 bases; bases unmatched to a gene: 7. The germline V gene (reference sequence) supplies CDR1 MNHEY and CDR2 SMNVEV. For sequencing of the TCRbeta CDR3 region, genomic DNA was extracted from the sorted cells. The immunoSEQ Assay was used to sequence the TCRbeta CDR3 regions. This immuneACCESS table, as held by TCRdb, lists in-frame sequences with V and J called but not all clones. Of the missing ones, under half trace to an unresolved V gene in checked studies; the others have no known cause. This sample has roughly 60,000 clones in its table, and about 88% of those were observed once. The ten top clones hold 4% to 6% of the sample.

This receptor was taken from an adult with an advanced solid tumor such as melanoma, head and neck, liver or kidney cancer. Here the sequenced sample was CD4+ or CD8+ T cells sorted from blood, taken in a trial of the OX40 agonist ivuxolimab. The receptor chain draws on TRBV27 and TRBJ2-1; 7 nucleotides in the junction match TRBD1. The DNA is TGTGCCAGCAGTCCCTGGACAGGCGGCAATGAGCAGTTCTTC. Its amino acids are CASSPWTGGNEQFF.